This T cell receptor beta chain came from a study of blood T cell repertoires in COVID-19. Per the germline V gene, CDR1 is LGHDT and CDR2 is YNNKEL (reference sequence). This CDR3 is built from 17 residues. Trimming removed 5 bases from V and 0 bases from J; junction bases left unmatched: 8. How the authors handled the data: Reference gene primer amplification gave estimated nucleated cell counts. Repertoires were generated with immunoSEQ multiplex PCR, while TCRdb's copy carries only in-frame clones and drops some. That table supplies the V and J calls and clone size; D and trimming were determined from the DNA. The table shows about 160,000 clones, with around 90% occurring only once.

This TCR was recovered from a man aged 18-30 years with acute or convalescent COVID-19. The chain combines TRBV3-1 (or the pseudogene TRBV3-2) with TRBJ1-3, with 9 bases matching TRBD1. Material for sequencing was peripheral blood. CDR3 sequence (DNA): TGTGCCAGCAGCTGGACAGGGGCTCAACTCTCTGGAAACACCATATATTTT. It codes for CASSWTGAQLSGNTIYF.